This is a list of T cell receptor beta chains from one sample in a study of tumor and adjacent non-tumor tissue in lung cancer. TCRdb reprocessed the multiplex PCR reads with MiXCR, giving one entry per CDR3 protein. The sample yields about 100,000 distinct CDR3 sequences, 65% seen once. Sequencing used distant non-tumor lung tissue. Receptors originate from a man under 40 with non-small cell lung cancer. Both conserved end residues are part of each CDR3. Each record gives: V gene, J gene, D gene, clone size, CDR3 DNA, CDR3 protein. The D gene is left open where the match is weak. The size entry is marked missing in some rows and otherwise reads once, few, many or a size class.

v_call: TRBV11-2
j_call: TRBJ2-2
d_call: TRBD2
clone_size: .
cdr3_nt: TGTGCCAGCAGCCCTGGACTAGCTAACACCGGGGAGCTGTTTTTT
cdr3_aa: CASSPGLANTGELFF

v_call: TRBV12-3/TRBV12-4
j_call: TRBJ1-2
d_call: .
clone_size: many
cdr3_nt: TGTGCCAGCAGTCCCGCGGGGGGGCCAAAGGGCTACACCTTC
cdr3_aa: CASSPAGGPKGYTF

v_call: TRBV10-3
j_call: TRBJ2-2
d_call: .
clone_size: .
cdr3_nt: TGTGCTATCAGAGAGAAAGGGGGGGGCTTAGGAGGGGAGCTGTTTTTT
cdr3_aa: CAIREKGGGLGGELFF

v_call: TRBV12-5
j_call: TRBJ1-2
d_call: .
clone_size: many
cdr3_nt: TGTGCTAGTGGTTATTCCGGGAACTATGGCTACACCTTC
cdr3_aa: CASGYSGNYGYTF

v_call: TRBV20-1
j_call: TRBJ2-1
d_call: .
clone_size: many
cdr3_nt: TGCAGTGTTCCGTCAGATCACCAAGAGCAGTTCTTC
cdr3_aa: CSVPSDHQEQFF

v_call: TRBV12-3/TRBV12-4
j_call: TRBJ2-5
d_call: .
clone_size: .
cdr3_nt: TGTGCCAGCAGCACGTTGGGAGTGGGGACCCTGTACTTC
cdr3_aa: CASSTLGVGTLYF

v_call: TRBV11-2
j_call: TRBJ2-1
d_call: TRBD2
clone_size: .
cdr3_nt: TGTGCCAGCATCAACGGGACCAGCGGGAGATACAATGAGCAGTTCTTC
cdr3_aa: CASINGTSGRYNEQFF

v_call: TRBV5-4
j_call: TRBJ2-6
d_call: .
clone_size: .
cdr3_nt: TGTGCCAGCAGCGATAAGCGCTCTGGGGCCAACGTCCTGACTTTC
cdr3_aa: CASSDKRSGANVLTF

v_call: TRBV11-2
j_call: TRBJ2-1
d_call: TRBD2
clone_size: .
cdr3_nt: TGTGCCAGCAACTTAGATTGGACGGGGAGGGTCGATGAGCAGTTCTTC
cdr3_aa: CASNLDWTGRVDEQFF

v_call: TRBV11-1
j_call: TRBJ2-7
d_call: TRBD1
clone_size: .
cdr3_nt: TGTGCCAGCAGCCGGGGGACAGGGAAAACTCACGAGCAGTATTTC
cdr3_aa: CASSRGTGKTHEQYF

v_call: TRBV12-3/TRBV12-4
j_call: TRBJ2-5
d_call: .
clone_size: .
cdr3_nt: TGTGCCAGCACCCTACGGGAGAACCAAGAGACCCAGTGCTTC
cdr3_aa: CASTLRENQETQCF

v_call: TRBV7-9
j_call: TRBJ2-4
d_call: .
clone_size: .
cdr3_nt: TGTGCCAGCGGCTTAATGGGCAGTTCGAACATTCGGTACTTC
cdr3_aa: CASGLMGSSNIRYF

v_call: TRBV12-3/TRBV12-4
j_call: TRBJ2-5
d_call: .
clone_size: many
cdr3_nt: TGTGCCAGCAGTTTTTTTCAGGGGGGGGAGACCCAGTACTTC
cdr3_aa: CASSFFQGGETQYF